In its sample, the clone carrying this T cell receptor beta chain was seen a few times. This specimen comes from a study of beta chain features in type 1 diabetes. The V and J ends lost 5 bases and 1 base respectively, with 11 bases between them. Germline V gene lookup returns CDR1 SNHLY and CDR2 FYNNEI. This CDR3 has 14 amino acids. Expressed TCRB transcripts were sequenced because the entire RNA isolate underwent reverse transcription. Sequenced by immunoSEQ multiplex PCR; TCRdb stores in-frame clones only, minus some. In the table there are around 450,000 clones, 10% to 12% of which are singletons.

The sample comprised naive CD4+ T cells from blood. This clonotype was obtained from a woman younger than 35 in good health. The chain is built from TRBV2 and TRBJ1-2; D is possibly TRBD1 (5 bases). The CDR3 DNA reads as TGTGCCAGCAGTCACCGGGACCTTAACTATGGCTACACCTTC. Translation: CASSHRDLNYGYTF.